This T cell receptor (beta chain) was sequenced in a study of blood T cell repertoires in COVID-19. Per the original methods: How many nucleated cells were present was estimated from reference gene primer amplification. This table comes from immunoSEQ multiplex PCR, and its TCRdb copy is limited to in-frame clones, with some not included. V and J calls and clone size follow that table, whereas D and trimming were derived from the DNA. The table shows 95,000 to 110,000 clones, with about 85% occurring only once. The clonotype comes from a man aged 45-65 years in a cohort sampled during active COVID-19. The sequencing sample was made of peripheral blood.

CDR3 nucleotide sequence: TGTGCCAGCAGCCCGACAGGGGTAGATACGCAGTATTTT. This gives the protein CASSPTGVDTQYF. The rearrangement joins TRBV14 to TRBJ2-3; 8 nucleotides match TRBD1. J gave up 5 bases and V 4 bases, and 2 bases lay outside the gene matches. The CDR3 is 13 amino acids. Germline CDR1 is SGHDN and CDR2 is FVKESK.